The 28 T cell receptor beta chains below were found in one sample sequenced in a study of T cells in Graves' hyperthyroidism and ophthalmopathy. Researchers took RNA transcripts and amplified the TCR beta CDR3 regions from them. HTBI primers were employed in a first-round RT-PCR of the TCR CDR3. TCRdb processed the multiplex PCR reads anew with MiXCR; each CDR3 protein has one entry. Of about 400,000 distinct CDR3 sequences detected, around 16% appear once; the ten largest clones hold roughly 25%. Sequenced input: blood. The receptors stem from a woman between 18 and 30 years old with Graves' hyperthyroidism that later progressed to Graves' ophthalmopathy.

This clonotype was detected many times. As DNA, the CDR3 is TGCGCCAGCAGCTTCCGGACAGGGCGTAACTATGGCTACACCTTC. It encodes CASSFRTGRNYGYTF. This sequence joins TRBV5-1 and TRBJ1-2; TRBD1 agrees at 8 bases. V gave up 2 bases and J gave up 1 base; unmatched junction bases: 4. The germline CDR1 and CDR2 sequences are SGHRS and YFSETQ. CDR3 length equals 15 residues.

This clonotype came up many times. The chain uses TRBV11-2 and TRBJ1-2; D perhaps matches TRBD1 (5 bases). V lost 1 base, J lost 8 bases, and 8 bases lay in between. This CDR3 has 12 amino acids. Germline CDR1 reads SGHAT; CDR2 reads FQNNGV. The CDR3 sequence is CASSLAGKGYTF. The CDR3 DNA is TGTGCCAGCAGCTTAGCAGGGAAGGGCTACACCTTC.

The V call is TRBV6-5, the J call TRBJ2-2; weak D call: TRBD1 (5 bases). V was pared by 4 bases and J by 2 bases, with 20 bases between. The CDR3 is made up of 18 amino acids. Per the germline V gene, CDR1 is MNHEY and CDR2 is SVGAGI. Here the CDR3 DNA reads TGTGCCAGCAGTTTTTTCATTCCTAGGCAGGGAAACACCGGGGAGCTGTTTTTT. Encoded protein: CASSFFIPRQGNTGELFF.

Ten or more counts support this clonotype. The chain is built from TRBV7-9 and TRBJ2-7; D may correspond to TRBD1 or TRBD2 (5 bases each). This CDR3 has 15 residues. Trimming pared 6 bases from V and 4 bases from J, leaving 19 bases between. The V gene's germline CDR1 is SEHNR and CDR2 FQNEAQ (reference sequence). The DNA of the CDR3 is TGTGCCAGCAGTCCCTCGGGACGGGTAGTGTACGAGCAGTACTTC. Translated, it gives CASSPSGRVVYEQYF.

The CDR3 nucleotides are TGTGCCAGCAGCCAAGCCGGAGGGTTAGGGCAGCCCCAGCATTTT. This gives the protein CASSQAGGLGQPQHF. The chain is built from TRBV3-1 and TRBJ1-5; no reliable D call. The CDR3 is 15 residues long. The germline CDR1 and CDR2 sequences are LGHDT and YNNKEL (reference sequence). Trimming took off 1 base at V and 7 bases at J, with 14 bases between the two ends.

Note on this clonotype: A much bigger clone sits one base away, suggesting this may be a read error. No conserved phenylalanine or tryptophan is present at the end of the CDR3, so a read error is the likely explanation. This chain joins TRBV7-9 and TRBJ2-1, with D possibly matching TRBD2 (6 bases). Germline values: CDR1 SEHNR, CDR2 FQNEAQ (reference sequence). This CDR3 comprises 16 residues. Trimming stripped 4 bases from V and 0 bases from J, with 13 bases between. DNA for the CDR3: TGTGCCAGCAGCTCCCGGGGAGGAAGCTCCTACAATGAGCAGTTCCTC. It yields the protein CASSSRGGSSYNEQFL.

This clonotype was observed a single time. This rearrangement joins TRBV30 to TRBJ2-7, with D possibly TRBD2 on 6 matching bases. V lost 0 bases to trimming and J lost 7 bases, with 13 bases between them. The V gene's germline CDR1 is GTSNPN and CDR2 SVGIG (reference sequence). There are 13 residues in the CDR3. The CDR3: CAWSVIGGGEQYF. The CDR3 nucleotides are TGTGCCTGGAGTGTAATCGGCGGAGGGGAGCAGTACTTC. The full variable domain, rest sourced from reference TRBV30 and TRBJ2-7, is SQTIHQWPATLVQPVGSPLSLECTVEGTSNPNLYWYRQAAGRGLQLLFYSVGIGQISSEVPQNLSASRPQDRQFILSSKKLLLSDSGFYLCAWSVIGGGEQYFGPGTRLTVT.

CDR3 DNA sequence: TGCGCCAGCAGCCACGGGTCCAACACTGAAGCTTTCTTT. Its protein is CASSHGSNTEAFF. This chain connects TRBV4-3 to TRBJ1-1; D is undetermined. The CDR3 covers 13 residues. From germline, CDR1 is LGHNA and CDR2 YSLEER. Trimming stripped 3 bases from V and 2 bases from J, with 7 bases between.

In this sample, this clonotype turned up a few times. V usage is TRBV20-1 and J usage is TRBJ2-7; D unresolved. V shed 3 bases and J shed 3 bases, with 12 bases lying between them. This CDR3 spans 13 amino acids. Germline V gives CDR1 DFQATT, CDR2 SNEGSKA (reference sequence). CDR3 residues: CSASLATGYEQYF. Written as DNA, the CDR3 is TGCAGTGCTAGTCTGGCTACCGGCTACGAGCAGTACTTC.

This clonotype was found many times. The chain joins TRBV7-9 to TRBJ2-3; tentatively, D is TRBD2 (6 bases). In germline, CDR1 is SEHNR, CDR2 FQNEAQ (reference sequence). The CDR3 extends over 16 amino acids. Trimming took 3 bases from V and 2 from J, leaving 15 bases between them. The CDR3 sequence is CASSLIRLDSTDTQYF. CDR3 nucleotide sequence: TGTGCCAGCAGCTTGATACGACTAGACTCCACAGATACGCAGTATTTT.

This clonotype has a handful of counts. The chain is built from TRBV28 and TRBJ1-5; the D gene is possibly TRBD1 (6 bases). The CDR3 spans 14 residues. The germline CDR1 and CDR2 sequences are MDHEN and SYDVKM. V shed 5 bases and J shed 7 bases, with 15 bases lying between them. For the CDR3, the DNA is TGTGCCAGCAGTCGTTGGGCAGGGGACCAGCCCCAGCATTTT. Amino acids: CASSRWAGDQPQHF.

Notes on this clonotype: A read error may be the cause here, since a much bigger clone is one base away. The gene calls are TRBV20-1 and TRBJ2-7; possible D gene TRBD2, 6 bases. Germline V gene data show CDR1 as DFQATT and CDR2 as SNEGSKA (reference sequence). The CDR3 is made up of 15 amino acids. This chain's CDR3 is CGARDPIGGYYEQYF. The DNA for the CDR3 is TGCGGTGCTAGAGATCCCATCGGAGGGTACTACGAGCAGTACTTC.

This sequence joins TRBV2 and TRBJ1-1; D uncertain. CDR3 length: 14 residues. CDR1 and CDR2 from the germline V gene are SNHLY and FYNNEI. Trimming stripped 5 bases from V and 5 bases from J, with 15 bases between. In nucleotides, the CDR3 is TGTGCCAGCAGTCCTAGTGGGATAGGAACTGAAGCTTTCTTT. Translating gives CASSPSGIGTEAFF.

The chain couples TRBV4-3 to TRBJ1-4; 9 nucleotides align to TRBD1. V trimming: 4 bases; J trimming: 0 bases; junction bases outside the gene matches: 3. Per germline, CDR1 LGHNA and CDR2 YSLEER. The length of the CDR3 is 16 residues. CDR3 sequence reads: CASSLQGAATNEKLFF. CDR3 coding DNA: TGCGCCAGCAGCCTACAGGGGGCTGCAACTAATGAAAAACTGTTTTTT.

The chain carries TRBV24-1 and TRBJ2-1; 9 bases are a match to TRBD1. The CDR3 loop spans 16 amino acids. The V segment lost 4 bases and the J segment 6 bases; nucleotides outside the gene matches: 9. Germline V gene sequence: CDR1 KGHDR, CDR2 SFDVKD. The CDR3 sequence: CATSDAGTGLINEQFF. CDR3 in DNA: TGTGCCACCAGTGACGCCGGGACAGGGTTAATCAATGAGCAGTTCTTC.

There are many counts of this clonotype. This chain links TRBV3-1 with TRBJ1-2; a weak D match, TRBD1 (6 bases). Per the germline V gene, CDR1 is LGHDT and CDR2 is YNNKEL (reference sequence). This CDR3 contains 18 residues. Trimming removed 3 bases from V and 0 bases from J, with 20 bases in between. CDR3 nucleotides: TGTGCCAGCAGCCACTACCGGGACAAGGGTGAAGCTAACTATGGCTACACCTTC. This encodes CASSHYRDKGEANYGYTF.

This clonotype has a count of ten or more. The rearrangement links TRBV10-3 to TRBJ2-7; 11 bases align to TRBD2. Germline CDR1 is ENHRY and CDR2 is SYGVKD. V was clipped by 4 bases and J by 4 bases; unmatched bases: 12. The CDR3 runs 17 residues. CDR3 sequence: CAISGSTTSGTFYEQYF. The CDR3 DNA sequence: TGTGCCATCAGTGGCTCCACGACTAGCGGGACTTTTTACGAGCAGTACTTC.

The chain combines TRBV5-4 with TRBJ2-5, with 10 positions matching TRBD2. CDR1 SGHNT and CDR2 YYREEE come from the germline V gene (reference sequence). With 2 bases clipped from V and 0 bases from J, the junction kept 4 bases outside the gene matches. The CDR3 runs 16 residues. CDR3: CASSLWLAGDQETQYF. CDR3 in DNA: TGTGCCAGCAGCTTATGGCTAGCGGGAGACCAAGAGACCCAGTACTTC.

The chain uses TRBV19 and TRBJ2-7; D is unclear. This CDR3 has 16 residues. Trimming removed 4 bases from V and 1 base from J, with 17 bases in between. Germline CDR1 LNHDA, CDR2 SQIVND (reference sequence). CDR3 sequence: CASSKGWATTSYEQYF. The CDR3 DNA is TGTGCCAGTAGTAAAGGGTGGGCTACTACTTCCTACGAGCAGTACTTC.

The chain uses TRBV18 and TRBJ2-7; D ambiguous. Germline CDR1 reads KGHSH; CDR2 reads LQKENI. This CDR3 is built from 12 residues. Trimming removed 2 bases at V and 4 bases at J, with 6 bases between. Written as DNA, the CDR3 is TGTGCCAGCTCACCAGGAGAGTACGAGCAGTACTTC. It yields the protein CASSPGEYEQYF.

This clonotype was found a few times. This sequence joins TRBV4-2 and TRBJ2-3, with 7 bases matching TRBD2. J gave up 2 bases and V 0 bases, and 8 bases lay outside the gene matches. Per germline, CDR1 LGHNA and CDR2 YNFKEQ. CDR3 length: 17 amino acids. The CDR3 DNA follows: TGTGCCAGCAGCCAAGAAGGGCTAGCGGTAATCACAGATACGCAGTATTTT. Translation: CASSQEGLAVITDTQYF.

This clonotype was seen a handful of times. Sequence at one end of the junction differs from germline and may be a read error. The chain is built from TRBV7-7 and TRBJ2-3, with D unresolved. Germline CDR1 is SSHAT and CDR2 is FNYEAQ (reference sequence). The CDR3 length is 14 residues. CDR3 nucleotide sequence: TGTGCTAGCAGCTCAGGCTTGGGCACAGATACGCAGTATTTT. Translating gives CASSSGLGTDTQYF.

This clonotype was seen a handful of times. The rearrangement links TRBV24-1 to TRBJ2-2, with D unresolved. The CDR3 loop spans 13 amino acids. From germline, CDR1 is KGHDR and CDR2 SFDVKD. V was trimmed by 5 bases and J by 4 bases, leaving 7 bases between them. CDR3 sequence (DNA): TGTGCCACCAGTGCCTTAACCACCGGGGAGCTGTTTTTT. It codes for CATSALTTGELFF.

This clonotype was counted ten times or more. The V and J genes are TRBV27 and TRBJ1-1, with D unclear. This CDR3 has 13 amino acids. Germline CDR1 MNHEY, CDR2 SMNVEV (reference sequence). V lost 6 bases, J lost 3 bases, and 11 bases lay in between. As DNA, the CDR3 is TGTGCCAGCAGGGTCTTTGGCGACACTGAAGCTTTCTTT. It translates to CASRVFGDTEAFF.

This clonotype was recorded many times. The chain employs TRBV11-2 and TRBJ1-2; 9 bases agree with TRBD1. From germline, CDR1 is SGHAT and CDR2 FQNNGV. The V and J ends lost 11 bases and 6 bases, in that order; junction bases with no gene match: 13. The CDR3 has 14 amino acids. The CDR3 nucleotides are TGTGCCGCTCCATTAACGGACAGGGGACATGGCTACACCTTC. It is translated as CAAPLTDRGHGYTF.

The chain carries TRBV5-6 and TRBJ1-2, with 7 bases fitting TRBD1. The junction had 4 bases not matched to a gene; V was cut back by 0 bases and J by 2 bases. Germline-derived CDR1 and CDR2 are SGHDT and YYEEEE. CDR3 length: 15 amino acids. CDR3 coding DNA: TGTGCCAGCAGCTTGGATCAGGGGGACAACTATGGCTACACCTTC. Translating it yields CASSLDQGDNYGYTF.

This clonotype has a count of ten or more. The chain links TRBV6-6 to TRBJ2-4, with D maybe TRBD2 (6 bases). In germline, CDR1 is MNHNY, CDR2 SVGAGI (reference sequence). This CDR3 comprises 14 residues. V was trimmed by 0 bases and J by 7 bases, leaving 10 bases between them. The CDR3 spells CASSYSPGRNIQYF. DNA of the CDR3: TGTGCCAGCAGTTACTCCCCAGGGAGGAACATTCAGTACTTC.

The table lists this clonotype with many counts. This chain connects TRBV28 to TRBJ2-7; possible D gene TRBD2, 5 bases. CDR3 length equals 17 residues. CDR1 MDHEN and CDR2 SYDVKM come from the germline V gene. V shed 3 bases and J shed 0 bases, with 18 bases lying between them. As DNA, the CDR3 is TGTGCCAGCAGTTTTAAATGGGAGCGCCCCAGCTCCTACGAGCAGTACTTC. Its protein product is CASSFKWERPSSYEQYF.